The rows below give T cell receptor beta chains drawn from one sample of a study of shared clonotypes between healthy human individuals. Repertoires were generated with immunoSEQ multiplex PCR, while TCRdb's copy carries only in-frame clones and drops some. Of roughly 2.5 million clones in the sample, approximately 94% were seen once. The specimen was naive CD4+ T cells sorted from blood. Receptors originate from a man younger than 35 in good health. Both conserved end residues are part of each CDR3. The D gene is left open where the match is weak. Expanded clones are given a class, and other clones once, few, many or no size at all.

V: TRBV6-1; J: TRBJ1-5; D: -; size: -; DNA: TGTGCCAGCGGTGACAGACACAATCAGCCCCAGCATTTT; CDR3: CASGDRHNQPQHF
V: TRBV11-2; J: TRBJ2-5; D: -; size: -; DNA: TGTGCCAGCAGCGGTAGATCGGGGCAGCGGGAGACCCAGTACTTC; CDR3: CASSGRSGQRETQYF
V: TRBV6-1; J: TRBJ2-7; D: TRBD1; size: -; DNA: TGTGCCAGCAGCACCGGGACAGCCTACGAGCAGTACTTC; CDR3: CASSTGTAYEQYF
V: TRBV10-1; J: TRBJ2-7; D: -; size: few; DNA: TGCGCCAGCAGTGAGTCCTCTATCCCTAAGCAGTACTTC; CDR3: CASSESSIPKQYF
V: TRBV10-3; J: TRBJ1-1; D: -; size: -; DNA: TGTGCCATCAGTCAAATGGGGGGACCGAGACGCAACCCTGAAGCTTTCTTT; CDR3: CAISQMGGPRRNPEAFF
V: TRBV11-2; J: TRBJ1-4; D: -; size: -; DNA: TGTGCCAGCAGCCAAGGGGGGGCGGCTAATGAAAAACTGTTTTTT; CDR3: CASSQGGAANEKLFF
V: TRBV14; J: TRBJ2-7; D: -; size: -; DNA: TGTGCCAGCAGCCAGAATCTGGAGTTTGGTGGCGAGCAGTACTTC; CDR3: CASSQNLEFGGEQYF
V: TRBV5-4; J: TRBJ2-1; D: TRBD1; size: -; DNA: TGTGCCAGCAGCTTACGGACAGGGGCCAATGAGCAGTTCTTC; CDR3: CASSLRTGANEQFF
V: TRBV30; J: TRBJ2-3; D: -; size: -; DNA: TGTGCCTGGAGTGAAGGGGTTCTTTCAGTTACGCAGTATTTT; CDR3: CAWSEGVLSVTQYF
V: TRBV30; J: TRBJ2-7; D: -; size: -; DNA: TGTGCCTGGAGTTTATCGAGGACAGCACTAGCCTACGAGCAGTACTTC; CDR3: CAWSLSRTALAYEQYF
V: TRBV7-9; J: TRBJ1-3; D: -; size: -; DNA: TGTGCCAGCAGCTTATACAGGGACTCTGGAAACACCATATATTTT; CDR3: CASSLYRDSGNTIYF
V: TRBV19; J: TRBJ2-1; D: -; size: once; DNA: TGTGCCAGTAGTATTCAGGGCAGTGAGCAGTTCTTC; CDR3: CASSIQGSEQFF
V: TRBV4-3; J: TRBJ2-7; D: -; size: once; DNA: TGCGCCAGCAGCCGGGACACCACCTACGAGCAGTACTTC; CDR3: CASSRDTTYEQYF
V: TRBV1; J: TRBJ1-5; D: -; size: -; DNA: TGCACCAGCAGCCGCCAGGGGGGATCTAGCAATCAGCCCCAGCATTTT; CDR3: CTSSRQGGSSNQPQHF
V: TRBV5-1; J: TRBJ1-3; D: -; size: -; DNA: TGCGCCAGCAGCCAGGACTCCAAACAGGGAACTGGAAACACCATATATTTT; CDR3: CASSQDSKQGTGNTIYF
V: TRBV28; J: TRBJ2-2; D: -; size: -; DNA: TGTGCCAGCAGTTCCCCGGGTAGCAGGGTCACCGGGGAGCTGTTTTTT; CDR3: CASSSPGSRVTGELFF
V: TRBV11-2; J: TRBJ2-1; D: TRBD2; size: -; DNA: TGTGCCAGCAGCTTTACCGGGACTAGCGGGAGGGCCGGTGAGCAGTTCTTC; CDR3: CASSFTGTSGRAGEQFF
V: TRBV20-1; J: TRBJ2-7; D: TRBD2; size: -; DNA: TGCAGTGCCATACTAGCGAGCGAGCAGTACTTC; CDR3: CSAILASEQYF
V: TRBV6-5; J: TRBJ2-3; D: TRBD1; size: -; DNA: TGTGCCAGCACCCGAGGGGACAGGGTACAGTATTTT; CDR3: CASTRGDRVQYF
V: TRBV10-1; J: TRBJ1-5; D: -; size: -; DNA: TGCGCCAACTCCCCCGGGGCGGTAGCAATCAGCCCCCAGCATTTT; CDR3: CANSPGAVAISPQHF
V: TRBV4-2; J: TRBJ2-2; D: TRBD1; size: once; DNA: TGTGCCAGCAGCCAAGTAGGGCAGGGGGCTGACACCGGGGAGCTGTTTTTT; CDR3: CASSQVGQGADTGELFF
V: TRBV6-5; J: TRBJ2-7; D: -; size: -; DNA: TGTGCCAGCAAAAGAGGAGCAGCCAGCCTCGAGCAGTACTTC; CDR3: CASKRGAASLEQYF